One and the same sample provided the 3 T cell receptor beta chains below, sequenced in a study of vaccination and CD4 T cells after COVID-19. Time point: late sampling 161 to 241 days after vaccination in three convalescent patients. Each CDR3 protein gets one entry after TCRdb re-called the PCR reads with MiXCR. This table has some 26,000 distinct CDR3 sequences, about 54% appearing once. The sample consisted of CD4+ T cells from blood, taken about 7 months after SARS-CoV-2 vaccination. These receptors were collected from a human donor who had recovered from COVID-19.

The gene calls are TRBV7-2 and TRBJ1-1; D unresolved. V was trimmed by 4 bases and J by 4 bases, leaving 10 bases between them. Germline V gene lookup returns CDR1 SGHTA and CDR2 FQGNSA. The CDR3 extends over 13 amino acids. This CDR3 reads CASSWGMGTEAFF. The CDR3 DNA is TGTGCCAGCAGCTGGGGTATGGGCACTGAAGCTTTCTTT.

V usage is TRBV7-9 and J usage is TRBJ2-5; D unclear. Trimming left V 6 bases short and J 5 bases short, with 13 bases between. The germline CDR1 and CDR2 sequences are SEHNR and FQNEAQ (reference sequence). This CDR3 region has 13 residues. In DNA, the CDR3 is TGTGCCAGCAGGCCCGAGACTCATGAGACCCAGTACTTC. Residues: CASRPETHETQYF.

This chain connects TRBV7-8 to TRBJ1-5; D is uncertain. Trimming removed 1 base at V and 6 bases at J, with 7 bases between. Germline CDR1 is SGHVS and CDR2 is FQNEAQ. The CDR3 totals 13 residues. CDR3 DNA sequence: TGTGCCAGCAGCTTAGGGGGTTTTCAGCCCCAGCATTTT. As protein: CASSLGGFQPQHF.